This T cell receptor (beta chain) was observed in a study of shared clonotypes between healthy human individuals. Study-wide points: Larger estimated richness was generally seen in naive subsets than in memory subsets.

The CDR3 runs to 19 residues. Germline V gene lookup returns CDR1 SGHRS and CDR2 YFSETQ. The method was immunoSEQ multiplex PCR; TCRdb's version includes in-frame clones alone and lacks a portion of them. The sample lists 2 million or so clones, roughly 95% seen once, with under 0.15% in the top ten. To note about this clone: Antigen specificity is unknown. Sequence at one end of the junction differs from germline and may be a read error.

The rearrangement links TRBV5-1 to TRBJ2-2; the match to TRBD2 covers 12 bases. Sequencing used naive CD4+ T cells sorted from blood. Subset specified: CD45RA+ positively selected. The clonotype comes from a man younger than 35 in good health. The DNA of the CDR3 is TGCGCCAGCAGCAAAAGGACTAGCGGGGCCTTCTCGAACACCGGGGAGCTGTTCTTT. It codes for CASSKRTSGAFSNTGELFF.